These 21 T cell receptor beta chains came from one sample sequenced in a study of blood T cells in healthy people across ages. It was with a sample-barcoded 5' primer and a J-beta primer mix that a second PCR of about 6 to 11 cycles was run. In TCRdb, the 5' RACE reads were re-called with MiXCR into one record per CDR3 protein. The sample includes about 570,000 distinct CDR3 sequences, roughly a quarter of them seen just once. The specimen sequenced was blood. The receptor source for this set is a woman aged 70-85 years in good health.

This clonotype was seen more than once but under ten times. This chain uses TRBV6-1 with TRBJ1-4; no firm D call. The ends were cut back, 0 bases at V and 0 bases at J, with 8 bases in the middle. Germline CDR1 is MNHNS and CDR2 is SASEGT. CDR3 length: 16 amino acids. CDR3 bases: TGTGCCAGCAGTGAAGCGCCAGGCCCAACTAATGAAAAACTGTTTTTT. Its translation is CASSEAPGPTNEKLFF.

The chain uses TRBV4-2 and TRBJ2-1, with D tentatively TRBD1 (5 bases). The DNA end favors TRBJ2-5, so the J call may be wrong. The length of the CDR3 is 15 residues. The germline V gene encodes CDR1 LGHNA and CDR2 YNFKEQ. The CDR3 bases are TGTGCCAGCAGCCAAGATCAGGGCTTGGAGGAGACCCAGTACTTC. Protein: CASSQDQGLEETQYF.

The V call is TRBV4-1, the J call TRBJ2-5; 7 bases map to TRBD1. V lost 0 bases to trimming and J lost 3 bases; unmatched junction nucleotides: 1. Germline assignment: CDR1 MGHRA and CDR2 YSYEKL. The CDR3 spans 14 residues. The CDR3 loop is CASSQDGTEETQYF. CDR3 nucleotide sequence: TGCGCCAGCAGCCAAGATGGGACAGAAGAGACCCAGTACTTC.

This clonotype was detected many times. The chain couples TRBV4-2 to TRBJ2-1; 8 nucleotides agree with TRBD1. The V segment lost 5 bases and the J segment 5 bases; nucleotides outside the gene matches: 5. The CDR3 runs 14 residues. Germline V lookup: CDR1 LGHNA, CDR2 YNFKEQ. The CDR3, as DNA: TGTGCCAGCAGCGAGAAGACAGGGGACAATGAGCAGTTCTTC. The encoded protein is CASSEKTGDNEQFF.

This chain joins TRBV7-9 and TRBJ1-4, with no clear D. V shed 4 bases and J shed 4 bases, with 10 bases lying between them. Germline loops: CDR1 SEHNR, CDR2 FQNEAQ (reference sequence). This CDR3 contains 14 residues. The CDR3 protein is CASSSGRINEKLFF. The CDR3 DNA reads TGTGCCAGCAGCTCCGGACGGATTAATGAAAAACTGTTTTTT. The whole variable domain, remainder taken from reference TRBV7-9 and TRBJ1-4, is DTGVSQNPRHKITKRGQNVTFRCDPISEHNRLYWYRQTLGQGPEFLTYFQNEAQLEKSRLLSDRFSAERPKGSFSTLEIQRTEQGDSAMYLCASSSGRINEKLFFGSGTQLSVL.

The rearrangement links TRBV20-1 to TRBJ2-5, with TRBD2 matching over 7 bases. With 3 bases clipped from V and 6 bases from J, the junction kept 10 bases outside the gene matches. Germline CDR1 DFQATT, CDR2 SNEGSKA (reference sequence). The CDR3 contains 14 residues. CDR3 sequence: CSASGGGFLKTQYF. CDR3 nucleotide sequence: TGCAGTGCTAGTGGGGGGGGGTTTTTAAAGACCCAGTACTTC.

This clonotype was observed a handful of times. CDR3 sequence reads: CASSPRIRTVNTEAFF. The CDR3 DNA reads as TGTGCCAGCAGTCCGCGTATCAGGACAGTGAACACTGAAGCTTTCTTT. This chain joins TRBV12-3 or TRBV12-4 and TRBJ1-1; a possible D gene is TRBD1 (6 bases). Trimming stripped 5 bases from V and 0 bases from J, with 16 bases between. This CDR3 has 16 amino acids.

CDR3 sequence (DNA): TGTGCCAGTAGTCCGAAGGGACCCAGAGGTGGCTACACCTTC. Translation: CASSPKGPRGGYTF. The chain has TRBV19 and TRBJ1-2, with D tentatively TRBD1 (5 bases). Germline V gene data show CDR1 as LNHDA and CDR2 as SQIVND (reference sequence). The CDR3 runs 14 residues. Trimming pared 5 bases from V and 7 bases from J, leaving 17 bases between.

The J gene is TRBJ2-4, the V gene TRBV20-1; tentative D call: TRBD1 (6 bases). With 0 bases removed from V and 1 base from J, the gap between germline ends came to 10 bases. Germline CDR1 and CDR2: DFQATT and SNEGSKA (reference sequence). The CDR3 runs to 15 residues. The CDR3 loop is CSARDPQGAKNIQYF. The CDR3 coding sequence is TGCAGTGCTAGAGATCCGCAGGGGGCCAAAAACATTCAGTACTTC.

This clonotype was detected a few times. The chain joins TRBV4-2 to TRBJ2-1; 8 bases agree with TRBD2. Germline lookup yields CDR1 LGHNA and CDR2 YNFKEQ. The CDR3 sequence is 16 residues long. The V gene end was trimmed by 2 bases and the J gene end by 2 bases; junction bases not matched to a gene: 5. The CDR3 DNA sequence: TGTGCCAGCAGCCAACGAACTAGCGGCACCTACAATGAGCAGTTCTTC. Translation: CASSQRTSGTYNEQFF.

This clonotype was found a few times. The chain has TRBV3-1 and TRBJ1-2; a possible D gene is TRBD1 (6 bases). Germline V lookup: CDR1 LGHDT, CDR2 YNNKEL (reference sequence). The CDR3 spans 13 residues. The V end was cut by 0 bases, the J end by 6 bases, with 8 bases between. CDR3 coding DNA: TGTGCCAGCAGCCAAGAGGGGGGCAATGGCTACACCTTC. Translating gives CASSQEGGNGYTF.

This clonotype was seen only a few times. CDR3 in DNA: TGTGCCAGCAGTCCCTTTGAGACCCAGTACTTC. Protein: CASSPFETQYF. The chain links TRBV12-3 or TRBV12-4 to TRBJ2-1; no reliable D call. The DNA matches TRBJ2-5 better at its end, which makes the J call doubtful. The CDR3 contains 11 residues.

This clonotype has only a few counts. The genes are TRBV20-1 and TRBJ1-4; D perhaps matches TRBD1 (6 bases). CDR1 and CDR2 (germline): DFQATT, SNEGSKA (reference sequence). V dropped 6 bases and J dropped 7 bases, with 18 bases sitting between them. The CDR3 length is 14 residues. The CDR3 sequence: CSATHRVEVEKLFF. In DNA form, the CDR3 reads TGCAGTGCAACGCACAGGGTCGAGGTTGAAAAACTGTTTTTT.

The genes are TRBV3-1 and TRBJ2-4; 15 bases map to TRBD2. CDR3 length: 21 residues. J gave up 3 bases and V 1 base, and 13 bases lay outside the gene matches. Germline values: CDR1 LGHDT, CDR2 YNNKEL (reference sequence). CDR3 loop: CASSQVPGLAGGSSLKNIQYF. CDR3 bases: TGTGCCAGCAGCCAAGTCCCAGGACTAGCGGGGGGGTCGAGCCTCAAAAACATTCAGTACTTC.

This sequence joins TRBV15 and TRBJ2-3, with 9 bases lining up with TRBD2. Germline V CDR1 and CDR2: LNHNV, YYDKDF (reference sequence). J gave up 9 bases and V 0 bases, and 13 bases lay outside the gene matches. CDR3 length: 17 residues. The CDR3 region is CATSRDLGGGGAGTQYF. For the CDR3, the DNA is TGTGCCACCAGCAGAGATCTCGGCGGGGGGGGCGCGGGCACGCAGTATTTT. The entire variable domain, with the rest obtained from reference TRBV15 and TRBJ2-3, is as follows: DAMVIQNPRYQVTQFGKPVTLSCSQTLNHNVMYWYQQKSSQAPKLLFHYYDKDFNNEADTPDNFQSRRPNTSFCFLDIRSPGLGDTAMYLCATSRDLGGGGAGTQYFGPGTRLTVL.

This clonotype was seen only a few times. This chain links TRBV7-2 with TRBJ2-7; D call uncertain. In germline, CDR1 is SGHTA, CDR2 FQGNSA. This CDR3 is built from 13 residues. Trimming shortened V by 3 bases and J by 3 bases, and 9 bases separated the two germline ends. CDR3 bases: TGTGCCAGCAGCTTGGATGAAAACTACGAGCAGTACTTC. Its protein product is CASSLDENYEQYF.

The V and J genes are TRBV20-1 and TRBJ2-7; 8 bases are a match to TRBD1. Germline CDR1 DFQATT, CDR2 SNEGSKA (reference sequence). This CDR3 comprises 11 residues. The CDR3: CKIDRGYEQYF. The CDR3 bases are TGCAAAATAGACAGGGGCTACGAGCAGTACTTC.

This clonotype was seen only a few times. The J gene is TRBJ2-3, the V gene TRBV5-1, with a possible D match to TRBD2 (6 bases). V shed 0 bases and J shed 3 bases, with 14 bases lying between them. The CDR3 runs 16 residues. From germline, CDR1 is SGHRS and CDR2 YFSETQ. In DNA form, the CDR3 reads TGCGCCAGCAGCTTGGCCGGGACTCTGGGAACAGATACGCAGTATTTT. Its protein is CASSLAGTLGTDTQYF.

The table lists this clonotype with a few counts. This chain links TRBV20-1 with TRBJ2-5; 7 bases are shared with TRBD2. Near its end, the DNA agrees better with TRBJ2-1, so the J call may be wrong. The CDR3 runs 14 residues. CDR1 DFQATT and CDR2 SNEGSKA come from the germline V gene (reference sequence). DNA of the CDR3: TGCAGTGCTAGAGCTAGCGGAATCTACAATGAGCAGTTCTTC. Translated, it gives CSARASGIYNEQFF.

The chain joins TRBV20-1 to TRBJ2-5, with a possible D match to TRBD2 (6 bases). Germline CDR1 reads DFQATT; CDR2 reads SNEGSKA (reference sequence). The V end lost 6 bases, the J end lost 3 bases, and 14 bases lay between the germline ends. CDR3 length: 13 residues. The CDR3 nucleotides read TGCAGTGCCAATCACGCGGGGAAAGAGACCCAGTACTTC. Protein: CSANHAGKETQYF.

This clonotype was detected a few times. The V call is TRBV29-1, the J call TRBJ2-5; 12 bases align to TRBD2. Germline lookup yields CDR1 SQVTM and CDR2 ANQGSEA. CDR3 size: 12 residues. Trimming cost V 7 bases and J 3 bases; bases outside gene matches: 0. The CDR3 region is CSASGGEETQYF. The CDR3 region has the DNA TGCAGCGCTAGCGGGGGGGAAGAGACCCAGTACTTC.